This T cell receptor beta chain was retrieved from a study of blood T cell repertoires in COVID-19 (dated by TCRdb to about 2020). Concerning the study at large: Samples from collaborators originated in the United States, Italy and Spain and spanned both the acute and convalescent phases of COVID-19. The samples were drawn from the first 160 participants of the ongoing ImmuneRACE study and from more than 1,000 subjects provided by 6 global collaborators. A freely available public database, intended as a resource for researchers studying the immune response to SARS-CoV-2, is where the repertoires were released. Deeply sampled blood TCRbeta repertoires from subjects exposed to, actively infected with, or recovered from COVID-19 were included in the dataset. The prospective study material was composed of cDNA or gDNA derived from T cells, B-cell-depleted T cells, or PBMCs. Nearly every sample came with metadata listing a de-identified subject ID, COVID-19 status, age in years and sex. Where HLA class I and class II types were available, the types were taken from metadata supplied by the sample provider, not from assay-based typing.

A note on this clone: Its antigen is unknown. No base quality values were provided; no much bigger clone lies one nucleotide off.

Each collaborating institution followed its own protocols to collect whole blood in K2EDTA tubes. For TCRbeta analysis, collaborator samples were shipped as frozen whole blood, as isolated PBMCs, or as DNA extracted from either sample type. The CDR3 goes from the cysteine to the phenylalanine over 16 residues. The retained sequence is limited to the CDR3, 48 bases, with the frame set at the first base. The germline V gene (reference sequence) sets CDR1 to GTSNPN and CDR2 to SVGIG. The germline V and J ends show losses of 2 bases and 4 bases respectively, and no gene match explains 9 bases of the junction. Findings and caveats that apply to the study as a whole: The quantity of clinical and demographic metadata differed by source and by participant and was supplied without curation.

TCRbeta CDR3 regions were amplified from genomic DNA by means of the immunoSEQ Assay, a bias-controlled multiplex PCR. The published analysis was carried out like this. Nucleated cell counts per sample were estimated from amplification of reference gene primers within the assay. To quantify the absolute abundance of each unique TCRbeta CDR3 rearrangement, sequence reads were collapsed and filtered. For each sample, productive Simpson clonality was calculated by taking the square root of Simpson's diversity index across productive rearrangements. TCRdb took this table from immuneACCESS and kept in-frame rearrangements with V and J called. Such tables lack part of the clones; where checked against another copy, unresolved V genes explain under half of the gap, and the rest is unexplained. V, J and clone size reflect that table, while D and trimming were determined from the DNA. This sample is represented by around 110,000 clones; around nine tenths of them were singletons. The ten largest make up over 1% of the sample.

The clonotype was recovered from a woman between 25 and 40 years old with acute or convalescent COVID-19. The V gene is TRBV30 and the J gene is TRBJ1-5, with TRBD1 matching 9 junction bases. Sequencing was carried out using peripheral blood. The CDR3 protein sequence reads: CAWSKPGQGNNQPQHF. The DNA sequence follows: TGTGCCTGGAGTAAGCCCGGACAGGGGAATAATCAGCCCCAGCATTTT. When the CDR3 is completed using the reference TRBV30 and TRBJ1-5 genes on either side, the full variable domain is SQTIHQWPATLVQPVGSPLSLECTVEGTSNPNLYWYRQAAGRGLQLLFYSVGIGQISSEVPQNLSASRPQDRQFILSSKKLLLSDSGFYLCAWSKPGQGNNQPQHFGDGTRLSIL.